This TCR beta chain originates from a study of a mutant IDH1 vaccine in newly diagnosed glioma. Background on the study: Vaccine dosing followed radiotherapy by 4-6 weeks, or accompanied temozolomide cycles.

Notes on the study in general: Pseudoprogression appeared unlinked to shifts in leading peripheral T cell clonotypes.

Sequencing was performed with immunoSEQ multiplex PCR; in TCRdb, only in-frame clones are kept and a portion is missing. Of approximately 70,000 clones listed, roughly 84% are singletons. The time point is: week 23, last vaccination. Every vaccine dose comprised 300 ug of mutant IDH1 20-mer peptide plus topical imiquimod. On this clone itself: Its antigen is not identified.

The receptor's source is a man aged 18 to 35 with glioma. The sample consisted of PBMCs, taken from a glioma patient whose treatment included an IDH1 peptide vaccine.

CDR3 protein: CASSQEEITYEQYF. DNA of the CDR3: TGTGCCAGCAGCCAAGAGGAAATTACCTACGAGCAGTACTTC. The gene calls are TRBV4-2 and TRBJ2-7; D remains ambiguous. Germline values: CDR1 LGHNA, CDR2 YNFKEQ. This CDR3 contains 14 residues. V lost 0 bases and J 2 bases, leaving 8 bases between the germline ends.